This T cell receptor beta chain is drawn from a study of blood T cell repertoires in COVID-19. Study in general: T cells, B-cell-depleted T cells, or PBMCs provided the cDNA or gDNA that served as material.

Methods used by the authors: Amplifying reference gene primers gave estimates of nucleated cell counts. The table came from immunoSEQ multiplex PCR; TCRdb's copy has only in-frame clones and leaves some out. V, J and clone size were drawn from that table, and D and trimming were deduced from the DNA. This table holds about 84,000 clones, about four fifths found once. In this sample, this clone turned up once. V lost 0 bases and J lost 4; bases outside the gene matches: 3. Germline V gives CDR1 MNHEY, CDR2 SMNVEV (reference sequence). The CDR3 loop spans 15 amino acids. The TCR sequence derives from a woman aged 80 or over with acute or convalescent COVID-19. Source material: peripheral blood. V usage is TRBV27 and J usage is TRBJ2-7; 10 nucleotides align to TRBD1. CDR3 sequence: CASSLSGTGVYEQYF. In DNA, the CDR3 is TGTGCCAGCAGTTTATCGGGGACAGGGGTTTACGAGCAGTACTTC.